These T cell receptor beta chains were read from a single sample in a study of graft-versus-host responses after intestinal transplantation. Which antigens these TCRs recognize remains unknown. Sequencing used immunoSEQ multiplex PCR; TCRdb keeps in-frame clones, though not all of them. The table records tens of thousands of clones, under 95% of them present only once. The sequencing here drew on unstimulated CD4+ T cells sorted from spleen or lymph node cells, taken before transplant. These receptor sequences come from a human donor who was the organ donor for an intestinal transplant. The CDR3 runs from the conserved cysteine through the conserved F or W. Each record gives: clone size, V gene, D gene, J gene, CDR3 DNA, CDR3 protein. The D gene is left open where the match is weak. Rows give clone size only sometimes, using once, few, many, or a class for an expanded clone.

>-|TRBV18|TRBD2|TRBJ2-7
TGTGCCAGCTCACCGGGACTAGCCCCCTACGAGCAGTACTTC
CASSPGLAPYEQYF
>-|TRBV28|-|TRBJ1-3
TGTGCCAGCAGTTTATTGTCGTCGGGGTCGTCTGGAAACACCATATATTTT
CASSLLSSGSSGNTIYF
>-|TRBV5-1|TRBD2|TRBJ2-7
TGCGCCAGCAGCTCACGACTAGCGGTTGCCTACGAGCAGTACTTC
CASSSRLAVAYEQYF
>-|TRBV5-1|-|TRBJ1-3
TGCGCCAGCAGCTTGAGTCCCGGTCACTCTGGAAACACCATATATTTT
CASSLSPGHSGNTIYF
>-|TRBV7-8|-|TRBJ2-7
TGTGCCAGCAGCCCCAGGGGCAGCGAGCAGTACTTC
CASSPRGSEQYF
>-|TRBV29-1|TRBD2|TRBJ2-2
TGCAGCGTTGGGACTAGCGGGAGAACCGGGGAGCTGTTTTTT
CSVGTSGRTGELFF
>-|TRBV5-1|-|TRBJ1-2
TGCGCCAGCAGCTTGGTATCCCAGGGGATGGGCTACACCTTC
CASSLVSQGMGYTF
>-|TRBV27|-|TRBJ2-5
TGTGCCAGCAGTGGAGGATGGACCCAGTACTTC
CASSGGWTQYF
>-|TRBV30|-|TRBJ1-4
TGTGCCTGGAGTCACCTAAGGACAGACCTGGGAGAAAAACTGTTTTTT
CAWSHLRTDLGEKLFF
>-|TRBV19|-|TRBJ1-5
TGTGCCAGTAGTATTAGGGGATCGTGGAGCAATCAGCCCCAGCATTTT
CASSIRGSWSNQPQHF
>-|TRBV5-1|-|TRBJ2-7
TGCGCCAGCACGGGCGGGAAAGACCCCTCCACGTATTACGAGCAGTACTTC
CASTGGKDPSTYYEQYF
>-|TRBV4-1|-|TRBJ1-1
TGCGCCAGCAGCCAAGATCACAGGCGACGCGCTGAAGCTTTCTTT
CASSQDHRRRAEAFF
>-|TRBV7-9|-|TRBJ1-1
TGTGCCAGCAGCTTTGAGGGTATGAACACTGAAGCTTTCTTT
CASSFEGMNTEAFF
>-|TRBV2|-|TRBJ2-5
TGTGCCAGCAGGGCTAGTCTAGAGACCCAGTACTTC
CASRASLETQYF
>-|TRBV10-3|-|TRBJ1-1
TGTGCCATCAGAGGGGAAGGGCCTTCGAACACTGAAGCTTTCTTT
CAIRGEGPSNTEAFF
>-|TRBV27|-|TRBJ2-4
TGTGCCAGCAGTTTTGGGCAGGGAAACATTCAGTACTTC
CASSFGQGNIQYF
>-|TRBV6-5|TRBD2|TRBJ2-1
TGTGCCAGCACCTCCACTAGCGGGCCTTACAATGAGCAGTTCTTC
CASTSTSGPYNEQFF
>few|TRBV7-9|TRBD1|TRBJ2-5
TGTGCCAGCAGCCGAAACAGGGGTCAAGAGACCCAGTACTTC
CASSRNRGQETQYF
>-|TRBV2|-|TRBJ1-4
TGTGCCAGCAGTGTCCGGGGTAGCGGTGAAAAACTGTTTTTT
CASSVRGSGEKLFF
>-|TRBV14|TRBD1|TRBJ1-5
TGTGCCAGCAGCCACGGGGGGGACAGTAGCAATCAGCCCCAGCATTTT
CASSHGGDSSNQPQHF